The 6 T cell receptor beta chains in this list originate from one sample, sequenced in a study of T cell repertoires in cytomegalovirus infection. One entry per CDR3 protein results from TCRdb running MiXCR on the reads. The data show fewer than 350,000 distinct CDR3 sequences, around a tenth seen once. Specimen: PBMCs. These receptors all stem from a human donor in good health (CMV status not recorded). Some clones in this sample may be carry-over from other donors' samples.

The sample holds a few counts of this clonotype. In DNA form, the CDR3 reads TGTGCCAGCAGCCAGGGGAGGGCGCGCAATTCACCCCTCCACTTT. Protein sequence: CASSQGRARNSPLHF. The rearrangement joins TRBV12-3 or TRBV12-4 to TRBJ1-6, with D possibly being TRBD1 (6 bases). Trimming shortened V by 6 bases and J by 7 bases, and 16 bases separated the two germline ends. This CDR3 region has 15 residues.

This chain uses TRBV20-1 with TRBJ1-1; 7 bases align to TRBD1. The length of the CDR3 is 12 residues. The germline CDR1 and CDR2 sequences are DFQATT and SNEGSKA (reference sequence). The V segment lost 3 bases and the J segment 7 bases; nucleotides outside the gene matches: 5. The DNA for the CDR3 is TGCAGTGCTAGCCGGACAGGCAGTGAAGCTTTCTTT. Translation: CSASRTGSEAFF.

This clonotype was observed a few times. The rearrangement joins TRBV6-2 or TRBV6-3 to TRBJ2-2; possible D gene TRBD2, 5 bases. V was shortened by 8 bases and J by 6 bases, with 10 bases between the two germline ends. CDR1 is MNHEY and CDR2 is SVGEGT in the germline V gene. This CDR3 has 12 residues. The CDR3 DNA reads TGTGCCAGCGGCTGGCGGGCCGGGGAGCTGTTTTTT. Its translation is CASGWRAGELFF.

This clonotype was observed many times. J is TRBJ1-6 and V is TRBV7-2; D not certain. Germline CDR1 is SGHTA and CDR2 is FQGNSA. The CDR3 totals 15 residues. Trimming stripped 3 bases from V and 7 bases from J, with 13 bases between. The CDR3 loop is CASSFWGKRNSPLHF. As DNA, the CDR3 is TGTGCCAGCAGCTTCTGGGGAAAAAGGAATTCACCCCTCCACTTT.

This clonotype was counted only a few times. This chain joins TRBV12-3 or TRBV12-4 and TRBJ2-3; 10 positions agree with TRBD2. The length of the CDR3 is 16 residues. V shed 5 bases, J shed 2 bases, and the junction held 7 bases outside the gene matches. CDR3: CASSPLAGDTTDTQYF. The DNA for the CDR3 is TGTGCCAGCAGTCCCCTAGCGGGGGATACCACAGATACGCAGTATTTT.

In this sample, this clonotype turned up many times. This chain joins TRBV11-1 and TRBJ1-2; D gene unclear. V shed 4 bases and J shed 7 bases, with 10 bases lying between them. This CDR3 contains 12 residues. The V gene's germline CDR1 is SGHAT and CDR2 FQDESV (reference sequence). CDR3 region: CASSSVSGGYTF. The CDR3 nucleotides are TGTGCCAGCAGCTCGGTTAGCGGTGGCTACACCTTC.